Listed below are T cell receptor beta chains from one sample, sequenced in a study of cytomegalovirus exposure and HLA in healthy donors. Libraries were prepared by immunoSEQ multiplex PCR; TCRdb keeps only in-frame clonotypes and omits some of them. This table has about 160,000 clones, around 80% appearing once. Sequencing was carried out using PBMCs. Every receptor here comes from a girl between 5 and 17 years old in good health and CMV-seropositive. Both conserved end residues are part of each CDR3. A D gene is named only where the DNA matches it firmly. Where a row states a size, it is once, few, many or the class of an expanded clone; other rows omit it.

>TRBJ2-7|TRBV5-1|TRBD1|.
CASRNRQGSYEQYF
TGCGCCAGCAGGAACCGACAGGGGTCCTACGAGCAGTACTTC
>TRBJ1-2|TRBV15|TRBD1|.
CATSRDQADRDYGYTF
TGTGCCACCAGCAGAGATCAGGCTGACAGGGACTATGGCTACACCTTC
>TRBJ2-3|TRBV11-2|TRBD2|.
CASSLYLAGDTQYF
TGTGCCAGCAGCTTATACCTAGCGGGAGATACGCAGTATTTT
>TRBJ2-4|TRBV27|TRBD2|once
CASSTGTSWNQYF
TGTGCCAGCAGCACCGGGACTAGCTGGAATCAGTACTTC
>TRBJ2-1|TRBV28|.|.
CASSPDRAGPLKGNEQFF
TGTGCCAGCAGTCCCGATCGGGCGGGGCCCCTAAAAGGGAATGAGCAGTTCTTC
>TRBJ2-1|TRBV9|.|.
CASSGHDRAYNEQFF
TGTGCCAGCAGCGGTCATGACAGAGCCTACAATGAGCAGTTCTTC
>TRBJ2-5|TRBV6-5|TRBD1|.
CASSLRRQGPETQYF
TGTGCCAGCAGTTTACGCCGACAGGGACCGGAGACCCAGTACTTC
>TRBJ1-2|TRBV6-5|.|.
CASSPPGGRGYTF
TGTGCCAGCAGTCCTCCGGGGGGTCGAGGCTACACCTTC
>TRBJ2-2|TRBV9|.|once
CASSVLQAYTGELFF
TGTGCCAGCAGCGTCTTACAGGCTTACACCGGGGAGCTGTTTTTT
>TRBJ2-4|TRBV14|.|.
CASSQSGVKNIQYF
TGTGCCAGCAGCCAATCAGGGGTCAAAAACATTCAGTACTTC
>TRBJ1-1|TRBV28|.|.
CASSVGQNTEAFF
TGTGCCAGCAGTGTGGGACAGAACACTGAAGCTTTCTTT
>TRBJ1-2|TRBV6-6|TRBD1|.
CASTPPGQGGYGYTF
TGTGCCAGCACCCCGCCGGGACAGGGGGGCTATGGCTACACCTTC
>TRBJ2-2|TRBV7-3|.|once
CASSLSLNTGELFF
TGTGCCAGCAGCTTATCCTTGAACACCGGGGAGCTGTTTTTT
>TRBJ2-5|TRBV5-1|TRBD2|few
CASSLEAAGGSGTQYF
TGCGCCAGCAGCTTGGAGGCAGCGGGAGGATCAGGGACCCAGTACTTC
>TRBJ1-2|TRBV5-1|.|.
CASSLDRGGDYGYTF
TGCGCCAGCAGCTTGGATCGGGGAGGGGACTATGGCTACACCTTC
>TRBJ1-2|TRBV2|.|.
CASSEALGRGHGYTF
TGTGCCAGCAGTGAAGCGCTTGGCAGGGGCCATGGCTACACCTTC
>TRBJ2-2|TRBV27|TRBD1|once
CASSHRGRTGELFF
TGTGCCAGCAGCCACAGGGGAAGGACCGGGGAGCTGTTTTTT
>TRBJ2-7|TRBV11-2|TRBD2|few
CASSSPTGLAGDPYEQYF
TGTGCCAGCAGCTCACCAACCGGACTAGCGGGGGACCCCTACGAGCAGTACTTC
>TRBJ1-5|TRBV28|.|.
CASSLRDKDQPQHF
TGTGCCAGCAGTCTACGGGACAAAGATCAGCCCCAGCATTTT
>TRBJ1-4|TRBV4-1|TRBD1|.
CASSRGRGLGEKLFF
TGCGCCAGCAGCCGAGGCAGGGGGCTCGGGGAAAAACTGTTTTTT
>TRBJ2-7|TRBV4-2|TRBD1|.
CASSQGAGGSYEQYF
TGTGCCAGCAGCCAAGGGGCAGGGGGCTCCTACGAGCAGTACTTC
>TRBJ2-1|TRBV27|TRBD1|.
CASTLGPGQGAYNEQFF
TGTGCCAGCACCCTAGGGCCGGGACAGGGGGCCTACAATGAGCAGTTCTTC
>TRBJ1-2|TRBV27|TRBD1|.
CASSNAGTGPDGYTF
TGTGCCAGCAGTAACGCCGGGACAGGGCCCGATGGCTACACCTTC
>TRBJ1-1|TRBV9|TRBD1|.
CASSPDRGTEAFF
TGTGCCAGCAGCCCCGACAGGGGAACTGAAGCTTTCTTT
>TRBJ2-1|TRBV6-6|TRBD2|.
CASSTSGTSGRSEQFF
TGTGCCAGCAGTACGTCCGGGACTAGCGGGAGGTCTGAGCAGTTCTTC
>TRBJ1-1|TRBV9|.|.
CASSSGGPNEAFF
TGTGCCAGCAGCTCTGGGGGCCCGAATGAAGCTTTCTTT
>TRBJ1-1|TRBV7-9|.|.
CASSFLGGDTEAFF
TGTGCCAGCAGCTTCCTCGGGGGGGACACTGAAGCTTTCTTT
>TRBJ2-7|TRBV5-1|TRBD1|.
CASSLDRGTSYEQYF
TGCGCCAGCAGCTTGGACAGGGGAACCTCCTACGAGCAGTACTTC
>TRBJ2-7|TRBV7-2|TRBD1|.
CASSFYQGAYEQYF
TGTGCCAGCAGCTTTTACCAGGGGGCCTACGAGCAGTACTTC
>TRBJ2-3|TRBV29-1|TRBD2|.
CSVEATSLSTDTQYF
TGCAGCGTTGAAGCGACTAGCCTGAGCACAGATACGCAGTATTTT
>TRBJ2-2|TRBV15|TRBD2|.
CATSRGGLAGTTGELFF
TGTGCCACCAGCAGAGGGGGGCTAGCGGGTACCACCGGGGAGCTGTTTTTT
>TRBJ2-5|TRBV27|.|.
CASSLSAQGGIETQYF
TGTGCCAGCAGTTTATCCGCCCAGGGGGGAATTGAGACCCAGTACTTC
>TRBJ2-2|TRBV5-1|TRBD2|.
CASSPLAGGVESGELFF
TGCGCCAGCAGCCCACTAGCGGGAGGGGTCGAGAGCGGGGAGCTGTTTTTT
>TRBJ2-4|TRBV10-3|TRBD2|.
CAISESSGGAIRDIQYF
TGTGCCATCAGTGAGTCGAGCGGGGGGGCCATCCGAGACATTCAGTACTTC
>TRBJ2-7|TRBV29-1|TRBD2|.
CSVALAGGSKQYF
TGCAGCGTGGCACTAGCGGGAGGTTCAAAGCAGTACTTC
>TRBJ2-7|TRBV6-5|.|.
CASSSPQGEQYF
TGTGCCAGCAGTTCTCCCCAGGGCGAGCAGTACTTC
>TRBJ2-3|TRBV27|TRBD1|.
CASARKGAVDTQYF
TGTGCCAGCGCCCGTAAGGGGGCCGTAGATACGCAGTATTTT
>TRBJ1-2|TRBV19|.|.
CASSRSPGNYGYTF
TGTGCCAGTAGTAGGAGCCCGGGGAACTATGGCTACACCTTC
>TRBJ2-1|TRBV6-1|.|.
CASSEGGSYNEQFF
TGTGCCAGCAGTGAGGGAGGCTCCTACAATGAGCAGTTCTTC
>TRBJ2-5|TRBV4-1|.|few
CASSRRDSSETQYF
TGCGCCAGCAGCCGCCGAGACAGTTCGGAGACCCAGTACTTC
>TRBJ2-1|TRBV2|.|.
CASSSVGLSSYNEQFF
TGTGCCAGCAGCTCGGTGGGGCTGTCCTCCTACAATGAGCAGTTCTTC
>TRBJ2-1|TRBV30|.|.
CAWSGGNNEQFF
TGTGCCTGGAGCGGAGGGAACAATGAGCAGTTCTTC
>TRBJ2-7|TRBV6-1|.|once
CASSRGFESEQYF
TGTGCCAGCAGCAGGGGATTTGAGAGCGAGCAGTACTTC
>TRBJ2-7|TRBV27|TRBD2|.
CASSLSGGGEQYF
TGTGCCAGCAGTTTATCAGGCGGGGGGGAGCAGTACTTC
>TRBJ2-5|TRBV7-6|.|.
CASSWEDETQYF
TGTGCCAGCAGCTGGGAGGATGAGACCCAGTACTTC
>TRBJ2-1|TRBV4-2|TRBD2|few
CASSQVTSGTLYNEQFF
TGTGCCAGCAGCCAAGTTACGAGCGGGACTCTCTACAATGAGCAGTTCTTC
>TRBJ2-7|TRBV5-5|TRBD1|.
CASSPGGHRNEQYF
TGTGCCAGCAGCCCAGGGGGACATAGGAACGAGCAGTACTTC
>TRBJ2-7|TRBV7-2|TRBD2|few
CASSSSGASYEQYF
TGTGCCAGCAGCTCCAGCGGGGCATCCTACGAGCAGTACTTC
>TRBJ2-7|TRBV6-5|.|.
CASSSRQASYEQYF
TGTGCCAGCAGTTCCCGACAGGCATCCTACGAGCAGTACTTC
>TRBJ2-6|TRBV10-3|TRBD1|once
CAISSNRGRTGANVLTF
TGTGCCATCAGTTCGAACAGGGGGCGCACTGGGGCCAACGTCCTGACTTTC
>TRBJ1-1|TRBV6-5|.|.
CASRTSDTLYEAFF
TGTGCCAGCAGAACCTCGGACACCCTCTATGAAGCTTTCTTT
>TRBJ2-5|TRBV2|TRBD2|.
CASTPPAGLARQETQYF
TGTGCCAGCACCCCACCGGCCGGACTAGCGAGACAAGAGACCCAGTACTTC
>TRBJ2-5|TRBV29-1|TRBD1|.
CSVDIGRGRQETQYF
TGCAGCGTTGATATCGGCAGGGGGCGGCAAGAGACCCAGTACTTC
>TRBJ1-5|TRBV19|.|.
CASTSRGGAWPQHF
TGTGCCAGTACCTCAAGGGGGGGAGCGTGGCCCCAGCATTTT